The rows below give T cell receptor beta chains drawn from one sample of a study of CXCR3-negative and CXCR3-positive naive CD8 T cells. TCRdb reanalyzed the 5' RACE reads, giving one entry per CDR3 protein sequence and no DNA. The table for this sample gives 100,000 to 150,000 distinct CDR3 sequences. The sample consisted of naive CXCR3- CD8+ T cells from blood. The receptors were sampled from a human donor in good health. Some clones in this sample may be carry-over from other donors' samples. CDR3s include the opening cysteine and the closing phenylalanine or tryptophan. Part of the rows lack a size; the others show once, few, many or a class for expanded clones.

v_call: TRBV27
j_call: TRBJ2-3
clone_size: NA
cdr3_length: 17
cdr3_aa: CASSSSLAGVSTDTQYF

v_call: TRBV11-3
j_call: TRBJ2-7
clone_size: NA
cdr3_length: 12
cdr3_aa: CASSRRAEEQYF

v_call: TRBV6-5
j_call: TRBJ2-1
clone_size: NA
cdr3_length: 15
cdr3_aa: CASGSGRGSYNEQFF

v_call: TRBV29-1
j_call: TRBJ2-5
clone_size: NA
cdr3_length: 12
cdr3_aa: CSVAQTKETQYF

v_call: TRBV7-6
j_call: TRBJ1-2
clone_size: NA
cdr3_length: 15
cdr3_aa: CASSLRPGQGYGYTF

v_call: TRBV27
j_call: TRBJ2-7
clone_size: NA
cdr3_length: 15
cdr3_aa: CASSVPGPSSYEQYF

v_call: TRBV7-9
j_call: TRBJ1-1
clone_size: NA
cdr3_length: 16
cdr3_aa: CASSPPSGGHNTEAFF

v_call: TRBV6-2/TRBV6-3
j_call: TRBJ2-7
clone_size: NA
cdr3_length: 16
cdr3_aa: CASSYPWRQELYEQYF

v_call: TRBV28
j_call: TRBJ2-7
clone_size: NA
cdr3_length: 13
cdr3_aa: CASSLEAYYEQYF

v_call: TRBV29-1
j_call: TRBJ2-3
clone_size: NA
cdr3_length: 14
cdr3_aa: CSAPPGQGTDTQYF

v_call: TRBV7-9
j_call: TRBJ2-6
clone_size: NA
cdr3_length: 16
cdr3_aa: CASSPDPGSGANVLTF

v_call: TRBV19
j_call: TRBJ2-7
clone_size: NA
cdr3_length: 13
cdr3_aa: CASSITGDDEQYF

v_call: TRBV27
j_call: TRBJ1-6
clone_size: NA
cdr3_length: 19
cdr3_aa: CASSPLEIRGHGWHSPLHF

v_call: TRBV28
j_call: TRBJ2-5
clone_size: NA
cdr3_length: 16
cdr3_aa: CASSLGLAGVGETQYF

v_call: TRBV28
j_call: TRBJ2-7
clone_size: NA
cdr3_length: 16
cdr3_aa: CASSTTTSGRSYEQYF

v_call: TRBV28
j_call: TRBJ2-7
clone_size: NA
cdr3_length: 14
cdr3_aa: CASSSGQGAYEQYF

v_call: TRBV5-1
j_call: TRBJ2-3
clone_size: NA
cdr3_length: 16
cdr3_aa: CASSFLGIGGTDTLYF

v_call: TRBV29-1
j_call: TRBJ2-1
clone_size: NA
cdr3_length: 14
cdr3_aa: CSVELLAKDNEQFF

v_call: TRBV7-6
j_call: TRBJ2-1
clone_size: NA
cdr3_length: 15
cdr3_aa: CASSFEGSSYNEQFF

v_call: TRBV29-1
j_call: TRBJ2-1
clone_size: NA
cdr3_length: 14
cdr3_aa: CSGLGLASYNEQFF

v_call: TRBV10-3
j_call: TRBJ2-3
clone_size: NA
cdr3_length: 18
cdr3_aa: CAISESVSSGRDTDTQYF

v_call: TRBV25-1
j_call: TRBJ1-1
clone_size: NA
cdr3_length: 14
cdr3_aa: CASSETGWGPEAFF

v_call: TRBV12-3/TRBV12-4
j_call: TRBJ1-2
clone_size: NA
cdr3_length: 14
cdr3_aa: CASSRTGEFYGYTF

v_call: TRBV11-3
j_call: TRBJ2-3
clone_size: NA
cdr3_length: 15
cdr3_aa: CASSLGPKGADTQYF

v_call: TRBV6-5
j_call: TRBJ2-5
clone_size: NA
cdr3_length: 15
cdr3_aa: CASSYSQAGRETQYF

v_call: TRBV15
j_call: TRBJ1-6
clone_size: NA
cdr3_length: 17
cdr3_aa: CATSRDRRGGLSSPLHF

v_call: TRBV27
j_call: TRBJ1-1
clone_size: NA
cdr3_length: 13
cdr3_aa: CASRSQGYTEAFF

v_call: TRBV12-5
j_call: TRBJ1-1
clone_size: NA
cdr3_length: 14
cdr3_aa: CASGPTDHYTEAFF

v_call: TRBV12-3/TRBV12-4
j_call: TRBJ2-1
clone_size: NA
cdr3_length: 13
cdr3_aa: CASGGLTYNEQFF

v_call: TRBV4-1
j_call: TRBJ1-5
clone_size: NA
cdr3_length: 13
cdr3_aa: CASSQGDTQPQHF

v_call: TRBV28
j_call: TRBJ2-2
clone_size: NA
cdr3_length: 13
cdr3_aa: CASSFAETGELFF

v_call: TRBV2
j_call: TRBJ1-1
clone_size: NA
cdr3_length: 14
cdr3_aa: CASSSGQDGREAFF

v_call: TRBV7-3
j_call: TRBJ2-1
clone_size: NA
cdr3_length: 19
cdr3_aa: CASSLNPGLAGGRYNEQFF

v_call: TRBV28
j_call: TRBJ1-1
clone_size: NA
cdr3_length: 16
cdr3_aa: CASSLLRTGGDTEAFF

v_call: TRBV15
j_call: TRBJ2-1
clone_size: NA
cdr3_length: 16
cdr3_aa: CATSRDLRQSYNEQFF

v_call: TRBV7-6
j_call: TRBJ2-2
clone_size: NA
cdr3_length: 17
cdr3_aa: CASKSAGEPPNTGELFF

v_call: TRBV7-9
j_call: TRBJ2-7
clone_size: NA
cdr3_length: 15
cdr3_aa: CASSPAGQPSNEQYF

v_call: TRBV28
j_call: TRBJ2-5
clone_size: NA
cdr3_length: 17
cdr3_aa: CASSLWGLGPPQETQYF

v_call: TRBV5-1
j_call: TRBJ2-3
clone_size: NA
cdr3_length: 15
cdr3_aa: CASSWTGAGTDTQYF

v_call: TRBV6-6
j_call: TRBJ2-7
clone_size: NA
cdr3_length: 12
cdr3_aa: CASSYGIYEQYF

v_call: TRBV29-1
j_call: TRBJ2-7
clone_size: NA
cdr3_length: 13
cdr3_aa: CSVVRAETYEQYF

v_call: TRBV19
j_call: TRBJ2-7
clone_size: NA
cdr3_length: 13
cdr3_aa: CASSAAGGYEQYF

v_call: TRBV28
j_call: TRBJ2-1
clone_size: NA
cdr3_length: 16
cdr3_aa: CASRLNPGGTYNEQFF

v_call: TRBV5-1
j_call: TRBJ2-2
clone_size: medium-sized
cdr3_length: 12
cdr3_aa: CASSYGTGELFF